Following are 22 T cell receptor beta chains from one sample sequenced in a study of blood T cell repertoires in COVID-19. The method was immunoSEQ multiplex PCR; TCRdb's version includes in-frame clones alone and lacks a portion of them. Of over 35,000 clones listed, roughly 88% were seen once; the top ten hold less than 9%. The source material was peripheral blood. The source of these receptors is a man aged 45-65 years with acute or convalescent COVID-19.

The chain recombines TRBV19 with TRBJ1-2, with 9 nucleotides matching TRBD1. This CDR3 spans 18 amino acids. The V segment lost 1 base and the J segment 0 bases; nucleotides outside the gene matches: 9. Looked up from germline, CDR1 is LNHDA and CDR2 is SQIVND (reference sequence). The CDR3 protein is CASSIGDRVSYSNYGYTF. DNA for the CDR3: TGTGCCAGTAGTATAGGGGACAGGGTTTCATATTCTAACTATGGCTACACCTTC.

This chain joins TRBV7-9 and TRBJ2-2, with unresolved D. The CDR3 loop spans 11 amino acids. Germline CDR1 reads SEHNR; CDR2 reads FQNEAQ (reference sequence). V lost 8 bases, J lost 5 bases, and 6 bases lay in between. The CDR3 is CASRRTGELFF. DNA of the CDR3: TGTGCCAGCCGGCGGACCGGGGAGCTGTTTTTT. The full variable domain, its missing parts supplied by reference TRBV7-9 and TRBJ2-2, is DTGVSQNPRHKITKRGQNVTFRCDPISEHNRLYWYRQTLGQGPEFLTYFQNEAQLEKSRLLSDRFSAERPKGSFSTLEIQRTEQGDSAMYLCASRRTGELFFGEGSRLTVL.

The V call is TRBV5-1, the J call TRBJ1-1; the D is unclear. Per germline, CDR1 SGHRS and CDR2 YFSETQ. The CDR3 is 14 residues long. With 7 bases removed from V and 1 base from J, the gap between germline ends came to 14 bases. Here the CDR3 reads CASGSGWENTEAFF. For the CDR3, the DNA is TGCGCCAGCGGGTCGGGGTGGGAGAACACTGAAGCTTTCTTT.

CDR3 sequence: CASSLTDQNQPQHF. The DNA for the CDR3 is TGTGCCAGCAGTTTGACAGATCAAAATCAGCCCCAGCATTTT. The chain carries TRBV28 and TRBJ1-5, with D perhaps TRBD1 (5 bases). V was trimmed by 3 bases and J by 4 bases, leaving 10 bases between them. The CDR3 sequence is 14 residues long. CDR1 is MDHEN, CDR2 SYDVKM, per germline.

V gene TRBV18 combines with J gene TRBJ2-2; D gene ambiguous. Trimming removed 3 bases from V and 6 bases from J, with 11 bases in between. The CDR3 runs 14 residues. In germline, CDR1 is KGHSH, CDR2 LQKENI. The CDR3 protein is CASSPERKAGELFF. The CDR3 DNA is TGTGCCAGCTCACCCGAGAGGAAGGCCGGGGAGCTGTTTTTT.

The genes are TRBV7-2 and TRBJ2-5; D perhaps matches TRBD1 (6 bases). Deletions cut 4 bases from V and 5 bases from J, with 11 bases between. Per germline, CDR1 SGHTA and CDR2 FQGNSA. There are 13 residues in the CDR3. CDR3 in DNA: TGTGCCAGCAGCTCACAGGGTGGGGAGACCCAGTACTTC. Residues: CASSSQGGETQYF.

The CDR3 bases are TGTGCCAGCAGTAGTCGGTCCTACAATGAGCAGTTCTTC. Translation gives CASSSRSYNEQFF. The chain uses TRBV6-5 and TRBJ2-1, with no clear D. V gave up 5 bases and J gave up 1 base, with 6 bases separating them. The CDR3 has 13 amino acids. Germline V gene sequence: CDR1 MNHEY, CDR2 SVGAGI.

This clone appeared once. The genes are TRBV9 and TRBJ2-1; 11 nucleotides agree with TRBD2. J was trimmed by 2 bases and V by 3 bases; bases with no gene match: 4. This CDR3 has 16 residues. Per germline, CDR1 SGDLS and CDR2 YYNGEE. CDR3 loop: CASSALAGGAYNEQFF. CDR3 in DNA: TGTGCCAGCAGCGCTTTAGCGGGGGGGGCCTACAATGAGCAGTTCTTC.

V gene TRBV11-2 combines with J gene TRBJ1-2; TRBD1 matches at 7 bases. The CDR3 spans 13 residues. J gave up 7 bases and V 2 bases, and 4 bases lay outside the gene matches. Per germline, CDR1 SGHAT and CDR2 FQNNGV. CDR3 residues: CASSLLAGGGYTF. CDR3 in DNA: TGTGCCAGCAGCTTATTGGCAGGGGGTGGCTACACCTTC.

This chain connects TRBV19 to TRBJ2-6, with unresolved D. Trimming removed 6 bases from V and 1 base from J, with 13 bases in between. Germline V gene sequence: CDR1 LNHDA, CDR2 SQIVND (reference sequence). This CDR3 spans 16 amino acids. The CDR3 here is CASSRPGFSGANVLTF. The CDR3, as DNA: TGTGCCAGTAGCAGACCGGGTTTTTCTGGGGCCAACGTCCTGACTTTC.

The CDR3 spells CASSVWDSNNSPLHF. In DNA, the CDR3 is TGTGCCAGCAGCGTCTGGGACAGTAATAATTCACCCCTCCACTTT. The chain links TRBV9 to TRBJ1-6; 7 bases are a match to TRBD1. Unmatched junction bases numbered 4, after V lost 2 bases and J lost 5 bases. The germline V gene has CDR1 SGDLS and CDR2 YYNGEE. The CDR3 has 15 residues. Full variable domain (outside the CDR3, taken from reference TRBV9 and TRBJ1-6): DSGVTQTPKHLITATGQRVTLRCSPRSGDLSVYWYQQSLDQGLQFLIQYYNGEERAKGNILERFSAQQFPDLHSELNLSSLELGDSALYFCASSVWDSNNSPLHFGNGTRLTVT.

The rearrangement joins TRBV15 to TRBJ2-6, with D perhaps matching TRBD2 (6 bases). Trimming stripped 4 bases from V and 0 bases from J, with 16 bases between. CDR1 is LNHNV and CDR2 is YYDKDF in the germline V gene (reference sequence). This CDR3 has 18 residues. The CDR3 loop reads CATSTPRGGDSGANVLTF. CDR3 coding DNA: TGTGCCACCAGCACCCCTCGGGGCGGGGACTCTGGGGCCAACGTCCTGACTTTC.

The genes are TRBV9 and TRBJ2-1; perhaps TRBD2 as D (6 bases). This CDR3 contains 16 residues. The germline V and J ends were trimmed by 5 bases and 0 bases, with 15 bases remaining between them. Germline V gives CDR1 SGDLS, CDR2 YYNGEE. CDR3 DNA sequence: TGTGCCAGCAGTGAATTTAGCGGTTCCTCCTACAATGAGCAGTTCTTC. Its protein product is CASSEFSGSSYNEQFF. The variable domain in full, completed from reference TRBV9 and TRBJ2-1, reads DSGVTQTPKHLITATGQRVTLRCSPRSGDLSVYWYQQSLDQGLQFLIQYYNGEERAKGNILERFSAQQFPDLHSELNLSSLELGDSALYFCASSEFSGSSYNEQFFGPGTRLTVL.

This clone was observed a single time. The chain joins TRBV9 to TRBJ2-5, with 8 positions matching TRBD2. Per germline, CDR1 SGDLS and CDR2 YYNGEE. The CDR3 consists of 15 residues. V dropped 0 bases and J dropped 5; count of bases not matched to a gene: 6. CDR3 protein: CASSVGTGGWETQYF. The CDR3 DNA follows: TGTGCCAGCAGCGTAGGCACGGGAGGGTGGGAGACCCAGTACTTC.

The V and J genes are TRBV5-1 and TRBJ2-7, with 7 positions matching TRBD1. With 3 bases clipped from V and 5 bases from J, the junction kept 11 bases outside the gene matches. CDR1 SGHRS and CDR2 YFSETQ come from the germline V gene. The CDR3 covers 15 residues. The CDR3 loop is CASSYRTGAVNEQYF. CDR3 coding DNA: TGCGCCAGCAGCTACCGGACAGGAGCCGTGAACGAGCAGTACTTC.

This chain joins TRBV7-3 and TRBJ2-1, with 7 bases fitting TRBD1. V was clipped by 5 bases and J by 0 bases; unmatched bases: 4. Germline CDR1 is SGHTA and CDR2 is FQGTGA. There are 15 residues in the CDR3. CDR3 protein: CASSPGTASYNEQFF. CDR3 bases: TGTGCCAGCAGCCCCGGGACAGCCTCCTACAATGAGCAGTTCTTC.

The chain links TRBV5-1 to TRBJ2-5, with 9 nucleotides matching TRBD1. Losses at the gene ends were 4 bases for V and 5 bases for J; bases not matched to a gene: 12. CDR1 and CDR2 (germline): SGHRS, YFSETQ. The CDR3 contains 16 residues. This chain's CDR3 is CASSLGQGLRQETQYF. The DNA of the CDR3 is TGCGCCAGCAGCCTGGGACAGGGCCTAAGACAGGAGACCCAGTACTTC.

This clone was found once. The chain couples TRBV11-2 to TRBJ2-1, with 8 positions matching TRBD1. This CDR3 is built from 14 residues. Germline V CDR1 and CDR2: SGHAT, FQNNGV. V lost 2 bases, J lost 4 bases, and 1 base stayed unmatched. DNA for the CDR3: TGTGCCAGCAGCTTAAGGGACAGGTACAATGAGCAGTTCTTC. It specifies CASSLRDRYNEQFF. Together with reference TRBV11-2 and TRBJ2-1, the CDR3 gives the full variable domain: EAGVAQSPRYKIIEKRQSVAFWCNPISGHATLYWYQQILGQGPKLLIQFQNNGVVDDSQLPKDRFSAERLKGVDSTLKIQPAKLEDSAVYLCASSLRDRYNEQFFGPGTRLTVL.

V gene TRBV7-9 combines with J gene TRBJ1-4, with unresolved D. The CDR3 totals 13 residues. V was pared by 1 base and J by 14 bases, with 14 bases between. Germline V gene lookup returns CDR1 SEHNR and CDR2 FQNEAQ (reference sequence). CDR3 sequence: CASSLGGSRFLFF. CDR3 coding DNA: TGTGCCAGCAGCTTAGGAGGCTCGCGATTCCTGTTTTTT.

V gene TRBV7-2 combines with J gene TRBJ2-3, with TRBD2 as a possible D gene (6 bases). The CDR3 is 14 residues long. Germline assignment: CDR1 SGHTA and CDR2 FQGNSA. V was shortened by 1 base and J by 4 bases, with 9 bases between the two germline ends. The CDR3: CASSLGRRADTQYF. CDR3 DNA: TGTGCCAGCAGCTTAGGGCGGAGGGCAGATACGCAGTATTTT. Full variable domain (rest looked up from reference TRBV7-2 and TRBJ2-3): GAGVSQSPSNKVTEKGKDVELRCDPISGHTALYWYRQSLGQGLEFLIYFQGNSAPDKSGLPSDRFSAERTGGSVSTLTIQRTQQEDSAVYLCASSLGRRADTQYFGPGTRLTVL.

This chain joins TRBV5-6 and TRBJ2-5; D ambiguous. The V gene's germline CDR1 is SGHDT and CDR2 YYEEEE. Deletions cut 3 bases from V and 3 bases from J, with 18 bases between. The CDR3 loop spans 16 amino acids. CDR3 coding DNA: TGTGCCAGCAGCTCCCGGTCCCTTAAAGCCAAAGAGACCCAGTACTTC. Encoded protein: CASSSRSLKAKETQYF.

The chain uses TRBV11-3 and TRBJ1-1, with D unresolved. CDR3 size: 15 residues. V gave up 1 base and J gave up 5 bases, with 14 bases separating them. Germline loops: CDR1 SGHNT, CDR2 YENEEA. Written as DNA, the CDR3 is TGTGCCAGCAGCTTAGGCCCAGGCGGAGGGACTGAAGCTTTCTTT. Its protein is CASSLGPGGGTEAFF.